Following are 26 T cell receptor beta chains from one sample sequenced in a study of vaccination and CD4 T cells after COVID-19. Treatment specified: roughly 10-day PBMC culture with coronavirus spike peptide pools or control peptides (ViraFEST assay). No antigen is known for these receptors. An Oncomine TCR Beta short-read assay was used to sequence the DNA from cultured CD4+ T cells. A single record per CDR3 protein comes from TCRdb applying MiXCR to the PCR reads. In the table there are about 21,000 distinct CDR3 sequences, about 52% of which are singletons. Sample: CD4+ T cells from blood, cultured in vitro. These TCRs come from a human donor who had recovered from COVID-19.

A word on this clonotype: At one end, the junction sequence differs from germline, possibly due to a read error. The V and J genes are TRBV12-3 or TRBV12-4 and TRBJ1-6, with 10 nucleotides matching TRBD1. This CDR3 is 16 amino acids long. For the CDR3, the DNA is TGTGCCAGCAGTACCCGCATGACAGGGGGCAATTCACCCTTCCACTTT. This sequence encodes CASSTRMTGGNSPFHF.

CDR3 protein: CASRPIRDRLLSSGNTIYF. The CDR3 DNA reads TGTGCCAGCAGACCAATCCGGGACAGGTTATTATCCTCTGGAAACACCATATATTTT. This chain links TRBV11-2 with TRBJ1-3; 8 bases fit TRBD1. With 6 bases clipped from V and 0 bases from J, the junction kept 16 bases outside the gene matches. The CDR3 is 19 amino acids. Germline V gene sequence: CDR1 SGHAT, CDR2 FQNNGV.

This chain links TRBV6-1 with TRBJ2-1; 10 bases line up with TRBD2. The CDR3 runs to 15 residues. V dropped 1 base and J dropped 9; count of bases not matched to a gene: 6. Germline lookup yields CDR1 MNHNS and CDR2 SASEGT. This CDR3 reads CASSEVASGRGEQFF. The CDR3 nucleotides are TGTGCCAGCAGTGAAGTAGCTAGCGGGAGAGGTGAGCAGTTCTTC.

The chain carries TRBV7-3 and TRBJ1-4; TRBD1 is a possible D gene (5 bases). Deletions cut 4 bases from V and 12 bases from J, with 12 bases between. This CDR3 has 12 residues. Germline V CDR1 and CDR2: SGHTA, FQGTGA. Here the CDR3 DNA reads TGTGCCAGCAGCTACCCTGGGGGAGAACTGTTTTTT. It encodes CASSYPGGELFF.

Written as DNA, the CDR3 is TGTGCCAGCAGTCCCCCGGGGTGGGCCAAGCTATCTAGCACAGATACGCAGTATTTT. This sequence encodes CASSPPGWAKLSSTDTQYF. This rearrangement joins TRBV28 to TRBJ2-3, with D possibly TRBD2 on 5 matching bases. Deletions cut 5 bases from V and 0 bases from J, with 24 bases between. Germline V lookup: CDR1 MDHEN, CDR2 SYDVKM. The CDR3 runs to 19 residues.

The J gene is TRBJ1-5, the V gene TRBV7-8, with D possibly TRBD1 on 5 matching bases. Looked up from germline, CDR1 is SGHVS and CDR2 is FQNEAQ. V shed 1 base and J shed 7 bases, with 8 bases lying between them. CDR3 length: 13 residues. The CDR3: CASSLERDQPQHF. DNA of the CDR3: TGTGCCAGCAGCTTAGAAAGGGACCAGCCCCAGCATTTT.

CDR3 nucleotide sequence: TGCAGTGCTTCCCCCAGAGAGACTAGCGGGGCCAAGTACCAAGAGACCCAGTACTTC. It encodes CSASPRETSGAKYQETQYF. The gene calls are TRBV20-1 and TRBJ2-5; 11 bases align to TRBD2. CDR3 length: 19 residues. Germline CDR1 reads DFQATT; CDR2 reads SNEGSKA (reference sequence). J gave up 0 bases and V 5 bases, and 17 bases lay outside the gene matches.

Only a few counts were recorded for this clonotype. The V call is TRBV15, the J call TRBJ2-5, with D unresolved. The V end was cut by 1 base, the J end by 5 bases, with 11 bases between. This CDR3 is built from 14 residues. Looked up from germline, CDR1 is LNHNV and CDR2 is YYDKDF (reference sequence). CDR3 sequence reads: CATSRVAGRETQYF. DNA of the CDR3: TGTGCCACCAGCAGAGTGGCAGGTCGGGAGACCCAGTACTTC.

This clonotype was found a few times. V and J are TRBV6-5 and TRBJ1-6; maybe TRBD1 (5 bases). V was pared by 0 bases and J by 8 bases, with 11 bases between. Germline-derived CDR1 and CDR2 are MNHEY and SVGAGI. The CDR3 length is 15 residues. CDR3 sequence: CASSYSGDVYSPLHF. For the CDR3, the DNA is TGTGCCAGCAGTTACTCCGGGGACGTTTATTCACCCCTCCACTTT.

This clonotype was observed a few times. The rearrangement joins TRBV7-2 to TRBJ2-1; 8 bases match TRBD2. The CDR3 covers 16 residues. The germline V gene has CDR1 SGHTA and CDR2 FQGNSA. Trimming cost V 2 bases and J 7 bases; bases outside gene matches: 10. The CDR3 loop reads CASSLTTRGGRNEQFF. The CDR3 DNA is TGTGCCAGCAGCTTAACAACTCGGGGGGGCCGAAATGAGCAGTTCTTC.

The table lists this clonotype with a count of one. The chain links TRBV28 to TRBJ1-1; no clear D. This CDR3 has 13 amino acids. The germline V gene encodes CDR1 MDHEN and CDR2 SYDVKM. V was clipped by 5 bases and J by 1 base, with 8 bases between them. The CDR3 nucleotides are TGTGCCAGCAGTGGAGTTGAGAACACTGAAGCTTTCTTT. Protein sequence: CASSGVENTEAFF.

V gene TRBV5-8 combines with J gene TRBJ2-7; 9 bases map to TRBD1. Unmatched junction bases numbered 6, after V lost 5 bases and J lost 0 bases. The CDR3 spans 15 residues. In germline, CDR1 is SGHTS, CDR2 YDEGEE. For the CDR3, the DNA is TGTGCCAGCAGGAAAGGACAGGGGAGCTCCTACGAGCAGTACTTC. Amino acids: CASRKGQGSSYEQYF.

The chain employs TRBV5-1 and TRBJ2-2, with 11 nucleotides matching TRBD2. The trim removed 4 bases at V and 1 base at J, leaving 0 bases unmatched. The CDR3 contains 15 residues. Germline V gene lookup returns CDR1 SGHRS and CDR2 YFSETQ. The CDR3 loop is CASSGLAGNTGELFF. The DNA for the CDR3 is TGCGCCAGCAGCGGACTAGCGGGGAACACCGGGGAGCTGTTTTTT.

The rearrangement uses TRBV2 and TRBJ2-5, with D tentatively TRBD2 (7 bases). Deletions cut 6 bases from V and 5 bases from J, with 19 bases between. Germline CDR1 and CDR2: SNHLY and FYNNEI. The CDR3 loop spans 15 amino acids. Here the CDR3 DNA reads TGTGCCAGCAGGCCCGATCTGGGGGGGCTGGAGACCCAGTACTTC. This codes for CASRPDLGGLETQYF.

The chain links TRBV27 to TRBJ1-6; TRBD1 aligns across 8 bases. Trimming took 5 bases from V and 9 from J; bases not matched to a gene: 6. This CDR3 is 14 amino acids long. Germline lookup yields CDR1 MNHEY and CDR2 SMNVEV (reference sequence). The chain's CDR3 is CASSPRQGSSPLHF. In nucleotides, the CDR3 is TGTGCCAGCAGTCCCCGACAGGGGAGTTCACCCCTCCACTTT.

The V gene is TRBV10-1, the J gene TRBJ2-3, with TRBD2 identical over 9 bases. Germline CDR1 WNHNN, CDR2 SYGVQD (reference sequence). V lost 0 bases and J lost 3; bases outside the gene matches: 7. CDR3 length equals 17 residues. In DNA form, the CDR3 reads TGCGCCAGCAGTGAGTCGGTAGCGGGAGAATTTACAGATACGCAGTATTTT. It codes for CASSESVAGEFTDTQYF.

The chain couples TRBV7-9 to TRBJ1-2; no clear D. V dropped 5 bases and J dropped 4 bases, with 11 bases sitting between them. Germline V gene lookup returns CDR1 SEHNR and CDR2 FQNEAQ (reference sequence). CDR3 size: 13 residues. The CDR3 region has the DNA TGTGCCAGCAGCCCACAGAGCTTCTATGGCTACACCTTC. Translation: CASSPQSFYGYTF.

V gene TRBV20-1 combines with J gene TRBJ2-6; D is ambiguous. This CDR3 is 12 amino acids long. V was trimmed by 6 bases and J by 0 bases, leaving 3 bases between them. Germline V CDR1 and CDR2: DFQATT, SNEGSKA (reference sequence). The CDR3 nucleotides read TGCAGTGCAACCTCTGGGGCCAACGTCCTGACTTTC. Protein: CSATSGANVLTF.

The chain couples TRBV7-2 to TRBJ2-1; weak D call: TRBD2 (6 bases). Trimming stripped 0 bases from V and 1 base from J, with 13 bases between. This CDR3 spans 17 amino acids. The germline V gene encodes CDR1 SGHTA and CDR2 FQGNSA. The CDR3 here is CASSLARLATSYNEQFF. For the CDR3, the DNA is TGTGCCAGCAGCTTAGCGCGGCTAGCGACTTCCTACAATGAGCAGTTCTTC.

This clonotype was found a few times. The V and J genes are TRBV27 and TRBJ2-7; TRBD1 aligns across 8 bases. The CDR3 spans 14 residues. Germline V gene sequence: CDR1 MNHEY, CDR2 SMNVEV (reference sequence). V lost 5 bases and J lost 4; bases outside the gene matches: 7. CDR3 sequence: CASSVDRAGYEQYF. CDR3 in DNA: TGTGCCAGCAGTGTGGACAGGGCGGGGTACGAGCAGTACTTC.

V and J are TRBV27 and TRBJ2-1; possibly TRBD2 for D (6 bases). The CDR3 is made up of 15 amino acids. V was shortened by 7 bases and J by 6 bases, with 19 bases between the two germline ends. Germline-derived CDR1 and CDR2 are MNHEY and SMNVEV (reference sequence). The CDR3 DNA follows: TGTGCCAGCACCGCCGGGACTCCGGGGATCAATGAGCAGTTCTTC. Protein: CASTAGTPGINEQFF.

The V gene is TRBV6-1, the J gene TRBJ1-2; a weak D match, TRBD1 (6 bases). V was clipped by 6 bases and J by 3 bases, with 11 bases between them. CDR3 length: 13 residues. Germline V gene lookup returns CDR1 MNHNS and CDR2 SASEGT. The chain's CDR3 is CASRTRTDYGYTF. CDR3 in DNA: TGTGCCAGCAGAACTCGGACAGACTATGGCTACACCTTC.

This rearrangement joins TRBV19 to TRBJ1-2, with D uncertain. V was shortened by 2 bases and J by 7 bases, with 8 bases between the two germline ends. This CDR3 contains 12 residues. The germline CDR1 and CDR2 sequences are LNHDA and SQIVND (reference sequence). CDR3 protein: CASSIREFGYTF. Written as DNA, the CDR3 is TGTGCCAGTAGTATACGGGAGTTTGGCTACACCTTC.

The rearrangement links TRBV20-1 to TRBJ1-2; D call uncertain. V dropped 2 bases and J dropped 4 bases, with 8 bases sitting between them. The CDR3 is made up of 12 amino acids. Germline V CDR1 and CDR2: DFQATT, SNEGSKA (reference sequence). Here the CDR3 reads CSARPGSYGYTF. In DNA, the CDR3 is TGCAGTGCTAGACCGGGAAGCTATGGCTACACCTTC.

The V gene is TRBV20-1, the J gene TRBJ2-2; 9 bases agree with TRBD1. This CDR3 contains 14 residues. Per germline, CDR1 DFQATT and CDR2 SNEGSKA (reference sequence). J lost 4 bases, V lost 3 bases, and 3 bases had no gene match. As DNA, the CDR3 is TGCAGTGCTAGGGGACAGGGAAGCACCGGGGAGCTGTTTTTT. It codes for CSARGQGSTGELFF.

The chain combines TRBV7-9 with TRBJ1-2; D ambiguous. Trimming cost V 1 base and J 5 bases, with 2 bases left between them. CDR3 length equals 11 residues. CDR1 and CDR2 (germline): SEHNR, FQNEAQ (reference sequence). Here the CDR3 reads CASSLEYGYTF. The CDR3 DNA reads as TGTGCCAGCAGCTTAGAGTATGGCTACACCTTC.